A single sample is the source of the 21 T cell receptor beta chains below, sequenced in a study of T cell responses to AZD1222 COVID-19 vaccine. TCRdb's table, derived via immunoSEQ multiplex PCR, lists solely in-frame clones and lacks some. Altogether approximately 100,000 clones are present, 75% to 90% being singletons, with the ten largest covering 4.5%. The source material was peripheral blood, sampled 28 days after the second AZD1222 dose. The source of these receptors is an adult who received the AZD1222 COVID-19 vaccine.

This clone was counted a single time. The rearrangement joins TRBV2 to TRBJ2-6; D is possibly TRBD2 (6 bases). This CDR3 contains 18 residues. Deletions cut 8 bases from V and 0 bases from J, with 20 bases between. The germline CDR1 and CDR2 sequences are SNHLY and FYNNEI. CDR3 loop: CASLLGRTAYSGANVLTF. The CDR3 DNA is TGTGCCAGCCTCCTAGGGAGGACGGCATACTCTGGGGCCAACGTCCTGACTTTC. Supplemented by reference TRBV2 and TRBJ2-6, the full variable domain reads EPEVTQTPSHQVTQMGQEVILRCVPISNHLYFYWYRQILGQKVEFLVSFYNNEISEKSEIFDDQFSVERPDGSNFTLKIRSTKLEDSAMYFCASLLGRTAYSGANVLTFGAGSRLTVL.

The chain's CDR3 is CASSYPTPDTEAFF. Written as DNA, the CDR3 is TGTGCCAGCAGTTACCCAACCCCGGACACTGAAGCTTTCTTT. The chain links TRBV6-2 or TRBV6-3 to TRBJ1-1, with D unresolved. Trimming cost V 2 bases and J 3 bases, with 10 bases left between them. Per the germline V gene, CDR1 is MNHEY and CDR2 is SVGEGT. The CDR3 runs 14 residues.

CDR3 coding DNA: TGCGCCAGCAGCCACGGGGGGACTGAAGCTTTCTTT. The encoded protein is CASSHGGTEAFF. The rearrangement joins TRBV10-2 to TRBJ1-1, with D perhaps matching TRBD1 (5 bases). The CDR3 consists of 12 residues. Deletions cut 6 bases from V and 5 bases from J, with 10 bases between. Germline CDR1 reads WSHSY; CDR2 reads SAAADI.

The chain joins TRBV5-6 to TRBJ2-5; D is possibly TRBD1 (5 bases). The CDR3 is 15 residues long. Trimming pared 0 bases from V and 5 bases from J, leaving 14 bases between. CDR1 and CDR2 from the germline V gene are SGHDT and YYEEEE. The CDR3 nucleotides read TGTGCCAGCAGCTTGGTCCTCAGGGAAGGGGAGACCCAGTACTTC. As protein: CASSLVLREGETQYF. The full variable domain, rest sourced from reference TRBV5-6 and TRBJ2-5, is DAGVTQSPTHLIKTRGQQVTLRCSPKSGHDTVSWYQQALGQGPQFIFQYYEEEERQRGNFPDRFSGHQFPNYSSELNVNALLLGDSALYLCASSLVLREGETQYFGPGTRLLVL.

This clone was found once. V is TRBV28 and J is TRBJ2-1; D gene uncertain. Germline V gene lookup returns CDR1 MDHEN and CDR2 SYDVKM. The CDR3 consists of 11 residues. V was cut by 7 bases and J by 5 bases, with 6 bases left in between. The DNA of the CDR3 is TGTGCCAGCATCAGTAACAATGAGCAGTTCTTC. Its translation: CASISNNEQFF.

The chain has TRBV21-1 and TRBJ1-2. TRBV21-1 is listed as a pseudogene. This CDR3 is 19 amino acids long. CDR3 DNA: TGTGCCAGCAGCAAAGTCCCGTGCCCCCGTGCCTACCGCGAGAATGGCTACACCTTC. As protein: CASSKVPCPRAYRENGYTF.

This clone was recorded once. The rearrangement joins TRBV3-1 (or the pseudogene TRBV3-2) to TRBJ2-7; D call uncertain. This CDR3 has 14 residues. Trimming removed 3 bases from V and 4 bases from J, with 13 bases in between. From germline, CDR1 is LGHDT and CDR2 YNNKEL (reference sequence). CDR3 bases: TGTGCCAGCAGCCAGGGTGGCTGGGTGTACGAGCAGTACTTC. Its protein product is CASSQGGWVYEQYF.

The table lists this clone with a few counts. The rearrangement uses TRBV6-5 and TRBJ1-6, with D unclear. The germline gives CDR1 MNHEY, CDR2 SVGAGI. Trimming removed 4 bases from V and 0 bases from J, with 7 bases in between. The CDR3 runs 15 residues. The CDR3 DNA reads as TGTGCCAGCAGTTCTGCCGGCTCCTATAATTCACCCCTCCACTTT. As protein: CASSSAGSYNSPLHF.

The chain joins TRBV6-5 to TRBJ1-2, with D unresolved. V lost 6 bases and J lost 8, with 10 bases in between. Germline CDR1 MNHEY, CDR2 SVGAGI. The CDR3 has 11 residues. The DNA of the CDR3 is TGTGCCAGCAGCCCGGACTGGGGCTACACCTTC. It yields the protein CASSPDWGYTF.

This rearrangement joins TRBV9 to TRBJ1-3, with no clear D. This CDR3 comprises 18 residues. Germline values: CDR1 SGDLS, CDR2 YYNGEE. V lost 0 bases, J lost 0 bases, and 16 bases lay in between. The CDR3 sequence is CASSVGARAPLSGNTIYF. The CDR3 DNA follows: TGTGCCAGCAGCGTAGGGGCGAGGGCCCCTCTCTCTGGAAACACCATATATTTT.

DNA of the CDR3: TGTGCCAGCAGCCAGGGACTAGCGGGGGGGACCCAGTACTTC. Protein: CASSQGLAGGTQYF. This chain joins TRBV13 and TRBJ2-5, with TRBD2 identical over 15 bases. The CDR3 has 14 residues. Germline values: CDR1 PRHDT, CDR2 FYEKMQ (reference sequence). The junction had 2 bases not matched to a gene; V was cut back by 5 bases and J by 7 bases.

The chain's CDR3 is CASSLGGRGEVGYTF. The CDR3 nucleotides are TGTGCCAGCAGCTTAGGCGGCAGGGGAGAGGTTGGCTACACCTTC. This chain links TRBV11-2 with TRBJ1-2; the D gene is possibly TRBD1 (6 bases). This CDR3 region has 15 residues. V shed 1 base and J shed 7 bases, with 16 bases lying between them. From germline, CDR1 is SGHAT and CDR2 FQNNGV. The full variable domain, in which reference TRBV11-2 and TRBJ1-2 provide the parts outside the CDR3, is EAGVAQSPRYKIIEKRQSVAFWCNPISGHATLYWYQQILGQGPKLLIQFQNNGVVDDSQLPKDRFSAERLKGVDSTLKIQPAKLEDSAVYLCASSLGGRGEVGYTFGSGTRLTVV.

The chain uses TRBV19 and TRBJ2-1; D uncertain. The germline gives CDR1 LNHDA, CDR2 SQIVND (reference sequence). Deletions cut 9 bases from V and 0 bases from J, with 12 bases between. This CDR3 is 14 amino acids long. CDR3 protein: CASAPSGSYNEQFF. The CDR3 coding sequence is TGTGCCAGCGCCCCTAGTGGCTCCTACAATGAGCAGTTCTTC.

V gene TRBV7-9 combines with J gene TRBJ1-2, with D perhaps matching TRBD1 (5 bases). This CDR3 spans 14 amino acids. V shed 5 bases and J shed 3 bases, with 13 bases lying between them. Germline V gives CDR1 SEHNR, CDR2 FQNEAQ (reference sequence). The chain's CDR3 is CASSPGRGDYGYTF. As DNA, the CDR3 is TGTGCCAGCAGCCCTGGGCGGGGGGACTATGGCTACACCTTC.

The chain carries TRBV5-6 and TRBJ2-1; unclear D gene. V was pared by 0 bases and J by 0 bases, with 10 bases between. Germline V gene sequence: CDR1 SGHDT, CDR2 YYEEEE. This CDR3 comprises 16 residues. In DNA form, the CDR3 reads TGTGCCAGCAGCTTGGCCCTAAGGCGCTCCTACAATGAGCAGTTCTTC. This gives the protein CASSLALRRSYNEQFF.

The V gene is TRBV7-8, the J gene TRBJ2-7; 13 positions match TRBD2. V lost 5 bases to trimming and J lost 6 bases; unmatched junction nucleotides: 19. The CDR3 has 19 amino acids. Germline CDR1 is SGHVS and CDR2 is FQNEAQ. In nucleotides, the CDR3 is TGTGCCAGCAGCGCAAGCCTACTAGCGGGAGGGCCCATTGGAGTCGAGCAGTACTTC. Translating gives CASSASLLAGGPIGVEQYF.

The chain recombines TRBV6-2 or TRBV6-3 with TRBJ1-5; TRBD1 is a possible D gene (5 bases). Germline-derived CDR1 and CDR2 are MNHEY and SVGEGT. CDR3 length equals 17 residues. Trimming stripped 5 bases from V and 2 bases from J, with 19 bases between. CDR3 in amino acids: CASSPLSGVVRNQPQHF. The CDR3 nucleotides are TGTGCCAGCAGTCCCCTTTCGGGGGTAGTACGCAATCAGCCCCAGCATTTT.

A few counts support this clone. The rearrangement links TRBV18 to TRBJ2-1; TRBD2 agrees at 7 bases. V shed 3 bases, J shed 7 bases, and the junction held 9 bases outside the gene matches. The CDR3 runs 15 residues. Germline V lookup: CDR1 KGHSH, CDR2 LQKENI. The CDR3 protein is CASSPPGGSRNEQFF. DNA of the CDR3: TGTGCCAGCTCACCCCCGGGAGGTTCCCGGAATGAGCAGTTCTTC.

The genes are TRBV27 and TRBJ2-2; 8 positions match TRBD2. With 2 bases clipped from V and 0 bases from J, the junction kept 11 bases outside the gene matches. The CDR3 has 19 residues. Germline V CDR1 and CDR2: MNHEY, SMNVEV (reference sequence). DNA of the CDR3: TGTGCCAGCAGTTTAGTTAGGCTAGCGGGCCCCGCGAACACCGGGGAGCTGTTTTTT. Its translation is CASSLVRLAGPANTGELFF.

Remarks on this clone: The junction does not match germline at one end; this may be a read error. The CDR3 bases are TGTGCCAGCAGTTTGGGGGTCCCTTACAATGAGCAGTTCTTC. Amino acid sequence: CASSLGVPYNEQFF. The chain couples TRBV5-6 to TRBJ2-1; D possibly matches TRBD1 or TRBD2 (5 bases each). The CDR3 consists of 14 residues. The germline CDR1 and CDR2 sequences are SGHDT and YYEEEE.

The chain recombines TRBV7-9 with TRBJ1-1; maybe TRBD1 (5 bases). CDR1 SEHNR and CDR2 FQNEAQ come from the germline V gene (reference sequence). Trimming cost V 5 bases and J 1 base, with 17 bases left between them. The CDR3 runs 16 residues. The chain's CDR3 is CASSPLGGGGNTEAFF. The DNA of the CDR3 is TGTGCCAGCAGCCCACTCGGGGGTGGGGGGAACACTGAAGCTTTCTTT.